This T cell receptor (beta chain) was identified during a study of radiotherapy plus CTLA-4 blockade in lung cancer. Treatment of patients with chemo-refractory metastatic non-small-cell lung cancer consisted of focal radiation plus CTLA-4 blockade with ipilimumab. Data came from immunoSEQ multiplex PCR; TCRdb stores just in-frame clones and leaves some out. The sample carries 13,000 to 15,000 clones, around 72% recorded once. This clone was observed a few times. Antigen specificity is unknown. Study-wide findings and caveats: Blood saw expansion of tumor-derived TCR clones after radiotherapy plus ipilimumab. Together with interferon-beta, which increased in serum after radiation, early dynamic changes in blood T cell clones were reportedly the best predictors of response.

Per germline, CDR1 GTSNPN and CDR2 SVGIG (reference sequence). With V trimmed by 0 bases and J by 3 bases, 17 bases remained unmatched. This CDR3 is built from 19 residues. The TCR originated in a human donor with non-small cell lung cancer whose response to radiotherapy plus ipilimumab could not be evaluated. The sample consisted of peripheral blood, taken from a patient treated with radiotherapy plus ipilimumab. V is TRBV30 and J is TRBJ1-3; 7 nucleotides line up with TRBD1. The CDR3 protein is CAWSVGGRGRSTHGNTIYF. The CDR3, as DNA: TGTGCCTGGAGTGTAGGGGGCAGGGGGAGGTCGACTCATGGAAACACCATATATTTT.